Listed below are T cell receptor beta chains from one sample, sequenced in a study of beta chain features in type 1 diabetes. The assay was immunoSEQ multiplex PCR, and TCRdb's table has in-frame clones only and misses some. The sample consists of roughly 330,000 clones, 13% of them appearing once. Material for sequencing was naive CD4+ T cells from blood. Receptors originate from a woman aged 18 to 35 with type 1 diabetes. Both conserved end residues are part of each CDR3. Fields, in order: D gene, V gene, J gene, clone size, CDR3 DNA, CDR3 protein. The D gene is left open where the match is weak. Some rows mark clone size as missing; the rest say once, few, many or name a class of expanded clone.

TRBD1	TRBV9	TRBJ1-1	few	TGTGCCAGCAGCGCGACGGGACAGGTGAACACTGAAGCTTTCTTT	CASSATGQVNTEAFF
TRBD1	TRBV2	TRBJ2-1	few	TGTGCCAGCCGGACAGGGGGATTCTACAATGAGCAGTTCTTC	CASRTGGFYNEQFF
TRBD2	TRBV2	TRBJ2-1	few	TGTGCCAGCAGCGGACTAGCGGGAATGAATGAGCAGTTCTTC	CASSGLAGMNEQFF
-	TRBV18	TRBJ1-5	-	TGTGCCAGCTCGACCGAGGGCCCCAATCAGCCCCAGCATTTT	CASSTEGPNQPQHF
-	TRBV11-3	TRBJ2-1	few	TGTGCCAGCAGCTTAGTCTGGGGCGACAATGAGCAGTTCTTC	CASSLVWGDNEQFF
-	TRBV5-4	TRBJ2-1	few	TGTGCCAGCAGCTTAGGGGGAGTCGGGTACAATGAGCAGTTCTTC	CASSLGGVGYNEQFF
TRBD1	TRBV25-1	TRBJ2-5	few	TGTGCCAGCAGTTGGGGACAGGGGGCTCGAGAGACCCAGTACTTC	CASSWGQGARETQYF
TRBD2	TRBV5-1	TRBJ2-2	few	TGCGCCAGCAGCTTGGCGGGAGGCCCGCCCGGGGAGCTGTTTTTT	CASSLAGGPPGELFF
-	TRBV5-1	TRBJ1-1	few	TGCGCCAGCAGCTTGGATACAGGCAGAGCAAGAGCTTTCTTT	CASSLDTGRARAFF
-	TRBV18	TRBJ1-5	few	TGTGCCAGCTCACCACAACAGGGAAATCAGCCCCAGCATTTT	CASSPQQGNQPQHF
TRBD2	TRBV4-3	TRBJ2-1	-	TGCGCCAGCAGCTGGACTAGCGGGCGTCCTACTCCCTACAATGAGCAGTTCTTC	CASSWTSGRPTPYNEQFF
TRBD2	TRBV7-2	TRBJ2-3	once	TGTGCCAGCAGCCTAGGGACTAGCAAGGATACGCAGTATTTT	CASSLGTSKDTQYF
TRBD2	TRBV5-4	TRBJ2-3	few	TGTGCCAGCAACCTCCGGGGACTAGCGGGCGATAGCACAGATACGCAGTATTTT	CASNLRGLAGDSTDTQYF
TRBD1	TRBV7-9	TRBJ2-3	-	TGTGCCAGCAGCTCAGAGACAGGGATCGGCACAGATACGCAGTATTTT	CASSSETGIGTDTQYF
-	TRBV15	TRBJ1-5	-	TGTGCCACCAGCAGAGATGCGGCCGCCCCCCCACCACCCCAGCATTTT	CATSRDAAAPPPPQHF
TRBD2	TRBV9	TRBJ2-2	few	TGTGCCAGCAGCGCCCAAGGGACTAGCGGAATAGACAGGACCGGGGAGCTGTTTTTT	CASSAQGTSGIDRTGELFF
TRBD1	TRBV9	TRBJ1-2	-	TGTGCCAGCTCACAGGGGAGCGGTTGTGGTGGCTACACCTTC	CASSQGSGCGGYTF
-	TRBV18	TRBJ1-4	few	TGTGCCAGCTCACCACCGGACAGCCTATTTGAAAAACTGTTTTTT	CASSPPDSLFEKLFF
TRBD1	TRBV5-4	TRBJ1-2	-	TGTGCCAGCAGCGCGACAGGGGACTATGGCTACACCTTC	CASSATGDYGYTF
-	TRBV18	TRBJ2-2	-	TGTGCCAGCTCACCACAAGAGACGGGAGCCGGGGAGCTGTTTTTT	CASSPQETGAGELFF
-	TRBV30	TRBJ1-5	-	TGTGCCGCTAACCGGGGGGGTCAGCCCCAGCATTTT	CAANRGGQPQHF
TRBD1	TRBV27	TRBJ2-1	few	TGTGCCAGCGTCAGGACAGGGAACAATGAGCAGTTCTTC	CASVRTGNNEQFF
TRBD1	TRBV5-1	TRBJ1-1	-	TGCGCCAGCAGCTCCCGACAGGGGAACACTGAAGCTTTCTTT	CASSSRQGNTEAFF
TRBD1	TRBV29-1	TRBJ1-2	few	TGCAGCGTGGACAGGGATGGTATCTATGGCTACACCTTC	CSVDRDGIYGYTF
TRBD1	TRBV6-5	TRBJ1-2	-	TGTGCCAGCAGTTACTCGGGACAGGGAACCTATGGCTACACCTTC	CASSYSGQGTYGYTF
-	TRBV7-9	TRBJ2-3	-	TGTGCCAGCAGCCTACTGAGTCAGGCGATCAAGCAGTATTTT	CASSLLSQAIKQYF
-	TRBV11-3	TRBJ2-1	-	TGTGCCAGCAGCTTCTCCTCCTACAATGAGCAGTTCTTC	CASSFSSYNEQFF
-	TRBV28	TRBJ2-4	-	TGTGCCAGCAGTACCCCGGGGAGAAACATTCAGTACTTC	CASSTPGRNIQYF
-	TRBV7-2	TRBJ2-7	-	TGTGCCAGCAGCTTAGGGCCTTCCTACGAGCAGTACTTC	CASSLGPSYEQYF
TRBD2	TRBV7-2	TRBJ2-2	few	TGTGCCAGCACCTTCCCCAGCGGGACTAACACCGGGGAGCTGTTTTTT	CASTFPSGTNTGELFF
-	TRBV9	TRBJ1-1	-	TGTGCCAGCAGCTTCCGCCGGGACACTGAAGCTTTCTTT	CASSFRRDTEAFF
-	TRBV30	TRBJ1-3	few	TGTGCCTGGAGCTTCGGAAACACCATATATTTT	CAWSFGNTIYF
-	TRBV30	TRBJ1-2	-	TGTGCCTTCCGAGTTACAGGGACTGGCTACACCTTC	CAFRVTGTGYTF
TRBD1	TRBV5-1	TRBJ1-2	few	TGCGCCAGCAGTTTCTCGGGGACAGGGGGCAGCTACACCTTC	CASSFSGTGGSYTF
TRBD2	TRBV28	TRBJ2-5	few	TGTGCCAGCAGTTTAGATTTTAGCGGGAGGGAACAGACCCAGTACTTC	CASSLDFSGREQTQYF
-	TRBV9	TRBJ2-3	few	TGTGCCAGCAGCACTCTGGCGGTGGGAGATACGCAGTATTTT	CASSTLAVGDTQYF
-	TRBV5-1	TRBJ2-3	-	TGCGCCAGCAGCGACGGACTTTCCACAGATACGCAGTATTTT	CASSDGLSTDTQYF
TRBD2	TRBV4-1	TRBJ2-1	few	TGCGCCAGCAGCCAGCGACTAGCAGTCTACAATGAGCAGTTCTTC	CASSQRLAVYNEQFF
TRBD1	TRBV19	TRBJ1-1	-	TGTGCCAGTAGATGGACAGGGGTGGGCACTGAAGCTTTCTTT	CASRWTGVGTEAFF
-	TRBV28	TRBJ1-1	few	TGTGCCAGCAGTTTATACCCCTTGGGAGACACTGAAGCTTTCTTT	CASSLYPLGDTEAFF
TRBD1	TRBV6-5	TRBJ1-1	-	TGTGCCAGCAGTTTCCAACAGGGGCCGAACACTGAAGCTTTCTTT	CASSFQQGPNTEAFF
TRBD2	TRBV7-2	TRBJ2-7	few	TGTGCCAGCAGCTTAGTATTGGGGACTAGCGGGAGGCACGAGCAGTACTTC	CASSLVLGTSGRHEQYF
TRBD1	TRBV30	TRBJ1-1	-	TGTGCCTGGAGTGTACAGGGGAGTTCTGAAGCTTTCTTT	CAWSVQGSSEAFF
-	TRBV29-1	TRBJ1-4	few	TGCAGCGTTGAGGGGGCAGGTGAAAAACTGTTTTTT	CSVEGAGEKLFF
-	TRBV7-3	TRBJ2-5	few	TGTGCCAGCAGCTTAAGTCGGGAGAAGACCCAGTACTTC	CASSLSREKTQYF
-	TRBV29-1	TRBJ2-6	many	TGCAGCGCACAGGATTACTCTGGGGCCAACGTCCTGACTTTC	CSAQDYSGANVLTF
TRBD2	TRBV4-2	TRBJ2-1	-	TGTGCCAGCAGCCAAGCGGGAGGAGTCTACAATGAGCAGTTCTTC	CASSQAGGVYNEQFF
-	TRBV15	TRBJ2-1	few	TGTGCCACCAGCAGCCTACGGTTGAGCGGATCCTACAATGAGCAGTTCTTC	CATSSLRLSGSYNEQFF
TRBD2	TRBV5-1	TRBJ2-3	-	TGCGCCAGCAGCCCCGGGACTAGACCGTCTAGCACAGATACGCAGTATTTT	CASSPGTRPSSTDTQYF
-	TRBV7-7	TRBJ2-1	once	TGTGCCAGCAGCTTAGGTACGGGAGAATATGAGCAGTTCTTC	CASSLGTGEYEQFF
TRBD2	TRBV6-6	TRBJ2-7	-	TGTGCCAGCAGTCCAACTAGCGGCCCGTACGAGCAGTACTTC	CASSPTSGPYEQYF
-	TRBV5-8	TRBJ1-2	-	TGTGCCAGCAGCTTGGGCTTAGGACTGAACTATGGCTACACCTTC	CASSLGLGLNYGYTF
-	TRBV5-1	TRBJ2-7	-	TGCGCCAGCCAACTACAGGTCTCGCGGGAACATGAGCAGTACTTC	CASQLQVSREHEQYF
TRBD2	TRBV2	TRBJ2-2	-	TGTGCCAGCAGTACTAGCGGGGCGAACACCGGGGAGCTGTTTTTT	CASSTSGANTGELFF
-	TRBV6-6	TRBJ2-1	-	TGTGCCAGCAGTTACGGCTCCGATGAGCAGTTCTTC	CASSYGSDEQFF